This TCR beta chain was obtained from a study of blood T cell repertoires in COVID-19 (dated by TCRdb to about 2020). Context from the whole study: Samples covering the acute and convalescent phases of COVID-19 were provided by collaborators in the United States, Italy and Spain. The prospective study material was composed of cDNA or gDNA derived from T cells, B-cell-depleted T cells, or PBMCs. Deeply sampled blood TCRbeta repertoires from subjects exposed to, actively infected with, or recovered from COVID-19 were included in the dataset. The repertoires were released in a freely available public database intended as a resource for research on the immune response to SARS-CoV-2. The samples were drawn from two sources: the first 160 participants of the ongoing ImmuneRACE study, and 1,200 or so subjects contributed by 6 global collaborators. Nearly every sample came with metadata listing a de-identified subject ID, COVID-19 status, age in years and sex. Where available, HLA class I and class II types were taken from metadata supplied by the sample provider and were not determined by assay-based typing. Findings and caveats that apply to the study as a whole: The quantity of clinical and demographic metadata differed by source and by participant and was supplied without curation.

As for this clone: What this receptor recognizes is not known. Within one base of it there is no much larger clone, and no base qualities were kept.

TCRbeta CDR3 regions were amplified from genomic DNA using the immunoSEQ Assay, a bias-controlled multiplex PCR. The authors processed their data as follows. The number of nucleated cells in each sample was estimated by amplification of reference gene primers within the assay. To quantify the absolute abundance of each unique TCRbeta CDR3 rearrangement, sequence reads were collapsed and filtered. For each sample, productive Simpson clonality was calculated by taking the square root of Simpson's diversity index across productive rearrangements. TCRdb holds this immuneACCESS table with in-frame rearrangements only. Some clones are missing; in checked studies, unresolved V genes explain under half, and the rest has no known cause. The V and J calls and the clone size are those of that table, but D and trimming were determined from the DNA. The sample contains under 200,000 clones, around 80% of them found a single time. Together, the top ten hold more than 14% of the sample.

In Seattle, one collaborating source enrolled patients while the infection was active and tracked those patients longitudinally over the course of disease. The collaborating institutions used their own protocols to collect whole blood in K2EDTA tubes. For TCRbeta analysis, collaborators shipped samples in one of three forms: frozen whole blood, isolated PBMCs, or DNA extracted from either of those sample types. The clonotype originates from a woman in her seventies with COVID-19, enrolled during active disease. Sequenced material: peripheral blood.

The nucleotide sequence is TGTGCCAGCAGCTTACAGGGGCAAGACTATGGCTACACCTTC. It codes for CASSLQGQDYGYTF. The V gene is TRBV5-5 and the J gene is TRBJ1-2; TRBD1 agrees with 7 junctional bases. Reading from cysteine to phenylalanine, the CDR3 counts 14 amino acids. The sequence is cut down to CDR3 DNA, 42 bases in frame from base 1. V ends up 2 bases short and J 3 bases short, with an unmatched junction base count of 4. The germline V gene (reference sequence) gives CDR1 as SGHKS and CDR2 as YYEKEE.